Following are 30 T cell receptor beta chains from one sample sequenced in a study of blood T cells in healthy people across ages. The second PCR ran about 6 to 12 cycles with a sample-barcoded 5' primer and J-beta primers. TCRdb re-called the 5' RACE reads with MiXCR, one entry per CDR3 protein. The sample carries some 940,000 distinct CDR3 sequences, 25% to 30% recorded once. This sample also belongs to another study, concerning T cells of mothers and their children.

The specimen sequenced was blood. Receptor source: a woman aged 40 to 50 in good health.

DNA for the CDR3: TGTGCCACCGCGCCTCCGGGACTAAACGACGAGCAGTACTTC. Translating it yields CATAPPGLNDEQYF. This chain joins TRBV10-3 and TRBJ2-5; TRBD2 matches at 7 bases. TRBJ2-7 explains the end of the DNA better; the J call may be wrong. The V gene's germline CDR1 is ENHRY and CDR2 SYGVKD. This CDR3 comprises 14 residues.

This clonotype was counted a few times. The rearrangement links TRBV20-1 to TRBJ2-7, with 7 bases matching TRBD2. This CDR3 spans 15 amino acids. The germline CDR1 and CDR2 sequences are DFQATT and SNEGSKA (reference sequence). Losses at the gene ends were 0 bases for V and 3 bases for J; bases not matched to a gene: 8. CDR3: CSARDVGTNHYEQYF. The CDR3 DNA is TGCAGTGCTAGAGATGTCGGGACTAATCACTACGAGCAGTACTTC.

This clonotype was seen a few times. This rearrangement joins TRBV5-1 to TRBJ2-3, with 7 bases aligning to TRBD1. This CDR3 is 16 amino acids long. Germline V lookup: CDR1 SGHRS, CDR2 YFSETQ. The junction had 8 bases not matched to a gene; V was cut back by 4 bases and J by 0 bases. CDR3 sequence reads: CASSARPGQSTDTQYF. In DNA form, the CDR3 reads TGCGCCAGCAGCGCTCGGCCGGGACAGAGCACAGATACGCAGTATTTT.

The genes are TRBV20-1 and TRBJ2-3, with TRBD2 matching 8 bases. This CDR3 has 17 amino acids. CDR1 and CDR2 from the germline V gene are DFQATT and SNEGSKA (reference sequence). V shed 6 bases, J shed 0 bases, and the junction held 14 bases outside the gene matches. The CDR3 DNA reads as TGCAGTGCCCGAGCAGGGGCTAGCGGGCTTAGCACAGATACGCAGTATTTT. Protein: CSARAGASGLSTDTQYF.

This clonotype was counted between two and nine times. CDR3 loop: CASSFGDRENSPLHF. As DNA, the CDR3 is TGTGCCAGCAGTTTCGGGGACAGGGAGAATTCACCCCTCCACTTT. The chain employs TRBV12-3 or TRBV12-4 and TRBJ1-6, with 9 bases aligning to TRBD1. This CDR3 is built from 15 residues. With 3 bases clipped from V and 7 bases from J, the junction kept 4 bases outside the gene matches.

The rearrangement uses TRBV3-1 and TRBJ2-3; 7 nucleotides match TRBD1. The CDR3 length is 16 residues. With 0 bases clipped from V and 4 bases from J, the junction kept 7 bases outside the gene matches. CDR1 and CDR2 from the germline V gene are LGHDT and YNNKEL (reference sequence). CDR3 sequence reads: CASSQELTGRPDTQYF. In DNA form, the CDR3 reads TGTGCCAGCAGCCAAGAATTGACAGGGCGTCCAGATACGCAGTATTTT.

This clonotype was seen just once. It may be a read error: a sequence one base away is much more abundant. V usage is TRBV12-3 or TRBV12-4 and J usage is TRBJ2-1; tentatively, D is TRBD2 (7 bases). V lost 2 bases and J lost 12, with 20 bases in between. The CDR3 loop spans 15 amino acids. The CDR3 DNA sequence: TGTGCCAGCAGTTTATACGGGGGGCAAATGGGTGGGCAGTTCTTC. It yields the protein CASSLYGGQMGGQFF.

The chain employs TRBV20-1 and TRBJ2-1; TRBD2 might be the D (6 bases). The CDR3 covers 15 residues. CDR1 DFQATT and CDR2 SNEGSKA come from the germline V gene (reference sequence). V shed 0 bases and J shed 3 bases, with 12 bases lying between them. The CDR3 DNA reads as TGCAGTGCTAGAGATCTGGAGGGGAGCTACAATGAGCAGTTCTTC. Protein product: CSARDLEGSYNEQFF.

The table lists this clonotype with a few counts. V is TRBV12-3 or TRBV12-4 and J is TRBJ2-1, with 9 bases aligning to TRBD2. With V trimmed by 2 bases and J by 7 bases, 9 bases remained unmatched. The CDR3 loop spans 16 amino acids. This chain's CDR3 is CASSLNLGLAGNEQFF. CDR3 DNA sequence: TGTGCCAGCAGTTTAAATTTAGGTCTAGCGGGGAATGAGCAGTTCTTC.

The sample holds a few counts of this clonotype. The chain joins TRBV3-1 to TRBJ2-7; 9 bases are shared with TRBD1. The CDR3 runs to 17 residues. Trimming cost V 4 bases and J 2 bases; bases outside gene matches: 12. From germline, CDR1 is LGHDT and CDR2 YNNKEL (reference sequence). CDR3 sequence (DNA): TGTGCCAGCAGCCGTCTCGAACCGGGACAGGGCACCTACGAGCAGTACTTC. Translation gives CASSRLEPGQGTYEQYF.

This clonotype appeared many times. V gene TRBV7-3 combines with J gene TRBJ2-5; D unclear. Germline loops: CDR1 SGHTA, CDR2 FQGTGA. This CDR3 region has 14 residues. The germline V and J ends were trimmed by 5 bases and 11 bases, with 21 bases remaining between them. CDR3 DNA: TGTGCCAGCAGCCCCTCACCTCAGGAGAGAGAGCAGTACTTC. Translating it yields CASSPSPQEREQYF.

In the case of this clonotype: A clone one base away is much larger, so this may be a read error. The CDR3 carries no conserved terminal phenylalanine or tryptophan, so it likely arises from a read error. The V gene is TRBV24-1, the J gene TRBJ1-2, with a possible D match to TRBD1 (6 bases). Trimming took 6 bases from V and 4 from J, leaving 26 bases between them. This CDR3 is built from 18 residues. Germline assignment: CDR1 KGHDR and CDR2 SFDVKD. This chain's CDR3 is CATSSIGGDPQTLYGYTL. The CDR3 DNA is TGTGCCACCAGTTCTATTGGGGGCGATCCCCAGACCCTCTATGGCTACACCTTA.

In this sample, this clonotype turned up many times. The chain uses TRBV7-8 and TRBJ1-4; no clear D gene. This CDR3 is built from 17 residues. Germline loops: CDR1 SGHVS, CDR2 FQNEAQ. V gave up 5 bases and J gave up 7 bases, with 23 bases separating them. Here the CDR3 DNA reads TGTGCCAGCAGCCCCTCAGCCCAGACGGGCGGCGGTGAAAAACTGTTTTTT. It codes for CASSPSAQTGGGEKLFF.

The chain combines TRBV28 with TRBJ2-7, with 8 bases matching TRBD1. The CDR3 spans 13 residues. After removal of 7 bases from V and 2 bases from J, the junction contained 4 bases not matched to a gene. Germline V lookup: CDR1 MDHEN, CDR2 SYDVKM. The CDR3 nucleotides are TGTGCCAGCACCGGGGGACAGGCCTACGAGCAGTACTTC. Residues: CASTGGQAYEQYF.

Ten or more counts support this clonotype. The chain joins TRBV7-9 to TRBJ1-2; 7 nucleotides agree with TRBD1. Germline V gene data show CDR1 as SEHNR and CDR2 as FQNEAQ (reference sequence). V lost 4 bases to trimming and J lost 3 bases; unmatched junction nucleotides: 17. The CDR3 sequence is 18 residues long. The CDR3 is CASSSTGVWLGRHYGYTF. CDR3 in DNA: TGTGCCAGCAGCTCAACAGGGGTGTGGCTTGGGAGACACTATGGCTACACCTTC. Full variable domain (rest looked up from reference TRBV7-9 and TRBJ1-2): DTGVSQNPRHKITKRGQNVTFRCDPISEHNRLYWYRQTLGQGPEFLTYFQNEAQLEKSRLLSDRFSAERPKGSFSTLEIQRTEQGDSAMYLCASSSTGVWLGRHYGYTFGSGTRLTVV.

This clonotype was observed a few times. V usage is TRBV5-8 and J usage is TRBJ2-1, with D possibly matching TRBD1 (7 bases). Trimming removed 3 bases at V and 7 bases at J, with 20 bases between. The CDR3 sequence is 16 residues long. Germline-derived CDR1 and CDR2 are SGHTS and YDEGEE. The DNA of the CDR3 is TGTGCCAGCAGCTCTTACAGGGGAGGCGGAAAAAATGAGCAGTTCTTC. Translated, it gives CASSSYRGGGKNEQFF.

This clonotype was found many times. The chain carries TRBV12-3 or TRBV12-4 and TRBJ1-2; D unclear. The length of the CDR3 is 12 residues. V gave up 7 bases and J gave up 6 bases, with 12 bases separating them. CDR3 coding DNA: TGTGCCAGCACCCAATGGGAGGATGGCTACACCTTC. Protein: CASTQWEDGYTF.

This clonotype was counted only a few times. This chain links TRBV20-1 with TRBJ2-5; D call uncertain. Trimming took 4 bases from V and 2 from J, leaving 11 bases between them. The CDR3 is 13 amino acids. CDR1 and CDR2 from the germline V gene are DFQATT and SNEGSKA (reference sequence). The CDR3 DNA reads as TGCAGTGCTACGGATGGATTACAAGAGACCCAGTACTTC. Protein sequence: CSATDGLQETQYF.

This sequence joins TRBV4-1 and TRBJ2-3; TRBD1 or TRBD2 may be the D gene (5 bases each). The ends were cut back, 4 bases at V and 6 bases at J, with 14 bases in the middle. The CDR3 spans 14 residues. Germline assignment: CDR1 MGHRA and CDR2 YSYEKL. CDR3 DNA sequence: TGCGCCAGCAGCCCCAAATCCAGGGAGGATACGCAGTATTTT. Translation: CASSPKSREDTQYF.

The chain recombines TRBV28 with TRBJ1-6, with 9 bases that match TRBD1. The J segment lost 9 bases and the V segment lost 6 bases, leaving 9 bases of the junction unmatched. The CDR3 is made up of 15 amino acids. Germline V CDR1 and CDR2: MDHEN, SYDVKM. CDR3 sequence: CASRPSTGGGSPLHF. As DNA, the CDR3 is TGTGCCAGCAGACCCTCGACAGGGGGAGGTTCACCCCTCCACTTT.

Ten or more counts support this clonotype. The chain combines TRBV20-1 with TRBJ1-2; D remains unclear. Germline CDR1 and CDR2: DFQATT and SNEGSKA (reference sequence). There are 14 residues in the CDR3. The V and J ends lost 3 bases and 8 bases respectively, with 19 bases between them. The CDR3 sequence is CSASDVTVGVGYTF. CDR3 coding DNA: TGCAGTGCTAGTGATGTGACGGTCGGAGTGGGCTACACCTTC.

Many counts were recorded for this clonotype. The V call is TRBV7-2, the J call TRBJ2-3; 8 nucleotides align to TRBD2. CDR1 and CDR2 (germline): SGHTA, FQGNSA. The CDR3 runs to 17 residues. J gave up 1 base and V 1 base, and 7 bases lay outside the gene matches. The CDR3 here is CASSLVVVAGRTDTQYF. The DNA of the CDR3 is TGTGCCAGCAGCTTAGTCGTAGTAGCGGGGCGCACAGATACGCAGTATTTT.

A few counts support this clonotype. This chain uses TRBV5-1 with TRBJ1-1, with 7 bases lining up with TRBD1. Trimming removed 4 bases from V and 6 bases from J; junction bases left unmatched: 12. Germline V lookup: CDR1 SGHRS, CDR2 YFSETQ. The CDR3 totals 15 residues. CDR3 nucleotides: TGCGCCAGCAGCCTTTACGACAGGGACGTCGCTGAAGCTTTCTTT. Its protein product is CASSLYDRDVAEAFF.

This sequence joins TRBV6-5 and TRBJ2-5; the match to TRBD2 covers 7 bases. The CDR3 consists of 16 residues. The V gene end was trimmed by 1 base and the J gene end by 1 base; junction bases not matched to a gene: 6. The germline V gene encodes CDR1 MNHEY and CDR2 SVGAGI. The CDR3 spells CASSYYGGGVQETQYF. The CDR3 DNA reads TGTGCCAGCAGTTACTATGGCGGGGGAGTCCAAGAGACCCAGTACTTC.

This clonotype has at least ten counts. The chain carries TRBV5-1 and TRBJ2-7; TRBD1 is a possible D gene (5 bases). V was clipped by 1 base and J by 6 bases, with 11 bases between them. CDR1 SGHRS and CDR2 YFSETQ come from the germline V gene. This CDR3 is 13 amino acids long. The CDR3 region has the DNA TGCGCCAGCAGCTTGTCCCAGGGCGGCGAGCAGTACTTC. This encodes CASSLSQGGEQYF. Complete variable domain (other parts from reference TRBV5-1 and TRBJ2-7): KAGVTQTPRYLIKTRGQQVTLSCSPISGHRSVSWYQQTPGQGLQFLFEYFSETQRNKGNFPGRFSGRQFSNSRSEMNVSTLELGDSALYLCASSLSQGGEQYFGPGTRLTVT.

This clonotype was detected a few times. J is TRBJ2-7 and V is TRBV20-1, with D possibly TRBD2 on 6 matching bases. This CDR3 comprises 14 residues. V lost 5 bases to trimming and J lost 2 bases, with 16 bases between them. Germline CDR1 and CDR2: DFQATT and SNEGSKA (reference sequence). CDR3 bases: TGCAGTGCTGGCCTGGGAGGTCAGACCTACGAGCAGTACTTC. Residues: CSAGLGGQTYEQYF.

This clonotype was seen only a few times. This chain links TRBV9 with TRBJ2-2; 10 bases are a match to TRBD2. Germline V gene lookup returns CDR1 SGDLS and CDR2 YYNGEE. The CDR3 totals 16 residues. V lost 3 bases, J lost 4 bases, and 6 bases stayed unmatched. CDR3 sequence: CASSALAGDITGELFF. The CDR3 region has the DNA TGTGCCAGCAGCGCGCTAGCGGGGGACATCACCGGGGAGCTGTTTTTT.

This clonotype was observed at least ten times. This sequence joins TRBV9 and TRBJ2-5; D possibly matches TRBD1 or TRBD2 (5 bases each). V was pared by 0 bases and J by 2 bases, with 14 bases between. This CDR3 is 16 amino acids long. CDR1 is SGDLS and CDR2 is YYNGEE in the germline V gene. The CDR3 loop reads CASSVEGTSPQETQYF. DNA for the CDR3: TGTGCCAGCAGCGTAGAGGGGACCTCACCTCAAGAGACCCAGTACTTC. Supplemented by reference TRBV9 and TRBJ2-5, the full variable domain reads DSGVTQTPKHLITATGQRVTLRCSPRSGDLSVYWYQQSLDQGLQFLIQYYNGEERAKGNILERFSAQQFPDLHSELNLSSLELGDSALYFCASSVEGTSPQETQYFGPGTRLLVL.

This clonotype was picked up many times. V usage is TRBV7-8 and J usage is TRBJ2-1; TRBD1 agrees at 12 bases. The trim removed 3 bases at V and 9 bases at J, leaving 9 bases unmatched. The germline CDR1 and CDR2 sequences are SGHVS and FQNEAQ. This CDR3 comprises 16 residues. This CDR3 reads CASSFVAGTGGSEQFF. The CDR3, as DNA: TGTGCCAGCAGCTTCGTGGCCGGGACAGGGGGCAGTGAGCAGTTCTTC.

CDR3 coding DNA: TGTGCCAGCAGTCTCCGACAGGGGCCCATGAACACTGAAGCTTTCTTT. This encodes CASSLRQGPMNTEAFF. The V and J genes are TRBV12-3 or TRBV12-4 and TRBJ1-1, with 8 bases identical to TRBD1. The V gene end was trimmed by 5 bases and the J gene end by 0 bases; junction bases not matched to a gene: 8. This CDR3 has 16 amino acids.